The 8 T cell receptor beta chains given below trace back to one sample, sequenced in a study of blood T cell repertoires in COVID-19. Assay used: immunoSEQ multiplex PCR; TCRdb lists only in-frame clones, some missing. The table lists around 170,000 clones, approximately 80% of them singletons, with approximately 12% in the top ten. The sample was PBMCs or T cells enriched from blood (not recorded which). These receptors were obtained from a man aged 50 to 59 who had recovered from COVID-19.

The rearrangement uses TRBV9 and TRBJ1-3; D remains ambiguous. CDR1 SGDLS and CDR2 YYNGEE come from the germline V gene. This CDR3 region has 12 residues. Trimming removed 4 bases at V and 4 bases at J, with 6 bases between. The CDR3 region is CASSLSGNTIYF. CDR3 in DNA: TGTGCCAGCAGCTTATCGGGAAACACCATATATTTT.

V and J are TRBV15 and TRBJ2-5; 12 bases fit TRBD2. Germline V gives CDR1 LNHNV, CDR2 YYDKDF (reference sequence). The CDR3 runs 15 residues. With 0 bases clipped from V and 9 bases from J, the junction kept 5 bases outside the gene matches. In DNA form, the CDR3 reads TGTGCCACCAGCAGAGACATAGGACTAGCGGGGTCCCAGTACTTC. Protein product: CATSRDIGLAGSQYF.

The chain is built from TRBV28 and TRBJ1-2; perhaps TRBD1 as D (5 bases). This CDR3 comprises 17 residues. Germline CDR1 MDHEN, CDR2 SYDVKM. The germline V and J ends were trimmed by 6 bases and 3 bases, with 23 bases remaining between them. The DNA of the CDR3 is TGTGCCAGCAGGGCCCTTGAGGCCAGGGTTAGTGACTATGGCTACACCTTC. Encoded protein: CASRALEARVSDYGYTF.

The chain carries TRBV18 and TRBJ2-1; 10 bases match TRBD2. Trimming cost V 3 bases and J 12 bases; bases outside gene matches: 11. The CDR3 has 15 amino acids. Per the germline V gene, CDR1 is KGHSH and CDR2 is LQKENI. The CDR3: CASSPVSGGLFSQFF. CDR3 coding DNA: TGTGCCAGCTCACCGGTTAGCGGGGGGCTGTTCTCGCAGTTCTTC.

This rearrangement joins TRBV5-4 to TRBJ1-2; 8 positions agree with TRBD1. This CDR3 comprises 13 residues. The V and J ends lost 2 bases and 8 bases, in that order; junction bases with no gene match: 5. Germline loops: CDR1 SGHNT, CDR2 YYREEE (reference sequence). This CDR3 reads CASSFQGAKGYTF. Written as DNA, the CDR3 is TGTGCCAGCAGCTTTCAGGGGGCAAAGGGCTACACCTTC. Complete variable domain (other parts from reference TRBV5-4 and TRBJ1-2): ETGVTQSPTHLIKTRGQQVTLRCSSQSGHNTVSWYQQALGQGPQFIFQYYREEENGRGNFPPRFSGLQFPNYSSELNVNALELDDSALYLCASSFQGAKGYTFGSGTRLTVV.

This clone showed up just a few times. The V call is TRBV5-3, the J call TRBJ1-5; TRBD1 matches 7 bases. TRBV5-3 is an ORF, and what it does is uncertain. This CDR3 comprises 14 residues. Trimming removed 4 bases from V and 4 bases from J; junction bases left unmatched: 5. The CDR3 spells CARSHGTDNQPQHF. The CDR3 coding sequence is TGTGCCAGAAGCCACGGGACAGATAATCAGCCCCAGCATTTT.

V is TRBV11-2 and J is TRBJ2-7; 10 nucleotides line up with TRBD1. V lost 3 bases to trimming and J lost 6 bases; unmatched junction nucleotides: 2. Per germline, CDR1 SGHAT and CDR2 FQNNGV. The CDR3 length is 13 residues. As DNA, the CDR3 is TGTGCCAGCAGCTTTGGGACAGGGGCCGAGCAGTACTTC. This encodes CASSFGTGAEQYF.

This sequence joins TRBV6-2 or TRBV6-3 and TRBJ2-2, with D unresolved. This CDR3 has 12 residues. Germline V gene data show CDR1 as MNHEY and CDR2 as SVGEGT. V lost 5 bases, J lost 7 bases, and 8 bases lay in between. The CDR3 coding sequence is TGTGCCAGCAGTCTCATCGGCGGGGAGCTGTTTTTT. Its protein product is CASSLIGGELFF.